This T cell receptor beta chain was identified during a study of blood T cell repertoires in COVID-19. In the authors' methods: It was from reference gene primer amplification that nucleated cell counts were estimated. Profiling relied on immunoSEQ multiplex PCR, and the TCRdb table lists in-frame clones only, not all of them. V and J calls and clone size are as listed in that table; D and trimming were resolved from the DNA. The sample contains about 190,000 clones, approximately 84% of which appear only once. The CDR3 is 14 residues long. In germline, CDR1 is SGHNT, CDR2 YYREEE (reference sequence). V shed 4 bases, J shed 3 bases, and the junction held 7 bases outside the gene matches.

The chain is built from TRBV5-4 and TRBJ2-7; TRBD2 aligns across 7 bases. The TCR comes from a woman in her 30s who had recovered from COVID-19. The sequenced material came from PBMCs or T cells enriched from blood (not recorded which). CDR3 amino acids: CASSDGTTYYEQYF. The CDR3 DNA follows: TGTGCCAGCAGCGATGGGACTACCTACTACGAGCAGTACTTC.